What follows are 3 T cell receptor beta chains derived from one specimen sequenced in a study of human thymus T cells. TCRdb's table, derived via immunoSEQ multiplex PCR, lists solely in-frame clones and lacks some. The sample includes roughly 60,000 clones, around 94% seen only once; the top ten take over 5%. Sample: blood. Receptors were obtained from a boy under three years old with a congenital heart defect but otherwise immunologically healthy.

V usage is TRBV11-2 and J usage is TRBJ2-3, with D unclear. CDR1 and CDR2 from the germline V gene are SGHAT and FQNNGV. The CDR3 consists of 13 residues. V lost 1 base and J lost 2, with 4 bases in between. The CDR3 region is CASSLGSTDTQYF. The DNA of the CDR3 is TGTGCCAGCAGCTTAGGTTCCACAGATACGCAGTATTTT.

The table lists this clone with a count of one. The chain carries TRBV2 and TRBJ1-2; 8 bases match TRBD1. V lost 6 bases to trimming and J lost 6 bases; unmatched junction nucleotides: 12. The CDR3 spans 15 residues. CDR1 is SNHLY and CDR2 is FYNNEI in the germline V gene. The CDR3 coding sequence is TGTGCCAGCAGACCAAGCGACAGGGGCCCGGATGGCTACACCTTC. Protein: CASRPSDRGPDGYTF.

The CDR3 DNA sequence: TGCAGCGTTGAACAGTTGGGACAGGGGAGGGAGCAGTACTTC. Protein product: CSVEQLGQGREQYF. The chain is built from TRBV29-1 and TRBJ2-7, with 10 positions matching TRBD1. Germline V gene data show CDR1 as SQVTM and CDR2 as ANQGSEA. After removal of 2 bases from V and 7 bases from J, the junction contained 8 bases not matched to a gene. The CDR3 runs 14 residues.